Presented here are 21 T cell receptor beta chains from one specimen sequenced in a study of cytomegalovirus exposure and HLA in healthy donors. Vbeta (60) and Jbeta (13) primers were used in the PCR. Here immunoSEQ multiplex PCR was the method, and the copy in TCRdb shows in-frame clones only, minus some. The data show roughly 170,000 clones, with approximately 81% seen just once and approximately 0.8% held by the top ten. The specimen sequenced was PBMCs. These receptors were taken from a woman younger than 30 in good health and CMV-seronegative.

This chain uses TRBV5-4 with TRBJ1-4; possibly TRBD1 for D (6 bases). Germline CDR1 SGHNT, CDR2 YYREEE (reference sequence). The CDR3 spans 15 residues. V dropped 1 base and J dropped 0 bases, with 7 bases sitting between them. This CDR3 reads CASSLRTATNEKLFF. The CDR3 nucleotides are TGTGCCAGCAGCTTGCGGACAGCAACTAATGAAAAACTGTTTTTT.

The rearrangement links TRBV11-2 to TRBJ2-5; TRBD2 agrees at 7 bases. J gave up 2 bases and V 5 bases, and 20 bases lay outside the gene matches. This CDR3 is built from 19 residues. Germline assignment: CDR1 SGHAT and CDR2 FQNNGV. The CDR3 reads CASSHRPPSGRGIQETQYF. CDR3 nucleotides: TGTGCCAGCAGCCATCGACCCCCTAGCGGAAGAGGGATACAAGAGACCCAGTACTTC.

The sample holds a few counts of this clone. The chain employs TRBV10-1 and TRBJ1-2; 9 nucleotides align to TRBD1. The trim removed 6 bases at V and 6 bases at J, leaving 5 bases unmatched. CDR1 WNHNN and CDR2 SYGVQD come from the germline V gene (reference sequence). This CDR3 region has 13 residues. CDR3 DNA sequence: TGCGCCAGCAGCTCGGGACAGGGCGATGGCTACACCTTC. This translates into CASSSGQGDGYTF.

The V call is TRBV13, the J call TRBJ1-2, with 8 bases identical to TRBD1. Germline-derived CDR1 and CDR2 are PRHDT and FYEKMQ (reference sequence). CDR3 length: 16 amino acids. The trim removed 0 bases at V and 4 bases at J, leaving 7 bases unmatched. In nucleotides, the CDR3 is TGTGCCAGCAGCTTAGGCCGGGCAGGGGGCTTCTATGGCTACACCTTC. It is translated as CASSLGRAGGFYGYTF.

This clone has a single count. The J gene is TRBJ2-7, the V gene TRBV11-1; no clear D. Between the trimmed V and J ends, which lost 3 bases and 2 bases, there was a span of 8 bases. The CDR3 contains 13 residues. CDR1 SGHAT and CDR2 FQDESV come from the germline V gene (reference sequence). In DNA, the CDR3 is TGTGCCAGCAGCTTTGATAGAGCCTACGAGCAGTACTTC. This gives the protein CASSFDRAYEQYF.

This sequence joins TRBV28 and TRBJ1-1; 7 bases are shared with TRBD1. Germline trimming cut 8 bases from V and 3 bases from J; bases unmatched to any gene: 6. The V gene's germline CDR1 is MDHEN and CDR2 SYDVKM. This CDR3 has 13 residues. CDR3 sequence: CASGRDSDTEAFF. The CDR3 DNA follows: TGTGCCAGCGGTCGGGACAGTGACACTGAAGCTTTCTTT.

The gene calls are TRBV11-3 and TRBJ1-2; D is unclear. The CDR3 is 13 residues long. Germline V lookup: CDR1 SGHNT, CDR2 YENEEA. V was pared by 8 bases and J by 5 bases, with 15 bases between. CDR3: CASSRARGYGYTF. The CDR3 coding sequence is TGTGCCAGCTCCCGAGCAAGAGGGTATGGCTACACCTTC.

The chain uses TRBV7-2 and TRBJ2-3, with D unresolved. The CDR3 loop spans 14 amino acids. The germline V gene has CDR1 SGHTA and CDR2 FQGNSA. V gave up 2 bases and J gave up 2 bases, with 8 bases separating them. The CDR3 DNA reads as TGTGCCAGCAGCTTACTATCCGACACAGATACGCAGTATTTT. Translation gives CASSLLSDTDTQYF.

The chain recombines TRBV7-2 with TRBJ2-1, with 10 bases matching TRBD2. With 6 bases clipped from V and 7 bases from J, the junction kept 6 bases outside the gene matches. This CDR3 has 14 amino acids. In germline, CDR1 is SGHTA, CDR2 FQGNSA. The CDR3 loop reads CASRAGTSANEQFF. The CDR3 nucleotides are TGTGCCAGCAGAGCAGGGACTAGCGCGAATGAGCAGTTCTTC.

The rearrangement links TRBV27 to TRBJ2-3, with D perhaps matching TRBD2 (6 bases). Between the trimmed V and J ends, which lost 8 bases and 3 bases, there was a span of 15 bases. CDR1 and CDR2 (germline): MNHEY, SMNVEV (reference sequence). This CDR3 has 14 amino acids. The CDR3 coding sequence is TGTGCCAGCGCCCTAGCGTCGGGGACAGATACGCAGTATTTT. This translates into CASALASGTDTQYF.

The rearrangement links TRBV5-1 to TRBJ1-1, with 8 bases matching TRBD1. Germline CDR1 SGHRS, CDR2 YFSETQ. The trim removed 0 bases at V and 4 bases at J, leaving 5 bases unmatched. The CDR3 sequence is 15 residues long. This chain's CDR3 is CASSLVQGAGTEAFF. The DNA for the CDR3 is TGCGCCAGCAGCTTGGTTCAGGGGGCGGGCACTGAAGCTTTCTTT.

This clone was seen only a few times. The rearrangement uses TRBV6-5 and TRBJ2-7; TRBD2 matches 7 bases. J was trimmed by 5 bases and V by 0 bases; bases with no gene match: 4. The V gene's germline CDR1 is MNHEY and CDR2 SVGAGI. This CDR3 has 14 residues. The DNA of the CDR3 is TGTGCCAGCAGTTACTCAGACGGGGGGAACGAGCAGTACTTC. This translates into CASSYSDGGNEQYF.

V gene TRBV19 combines with J gene TRBJ2-3, with 8 bases identical to TRBD2. In germline, CDR1 is LNHDA, CDR2 SQIVND (reference sequence). V gave up 7 bases and J gave up 5 bases; unmatched junction bases: 11. The CDR3 runs 15 residues. CDR3 in amino acids: CASNTLPGRGDTQYF. CDR3 coding DNA: TGTGCCAGTAATACACTACCCGGGAGGGGAGATACGCAGTATTTT.

This clone was detected only once. The rearrangement links TRBV2 to TRBJ1-1; maybe TRBD1 (6 bases). Germline CDR1 and CDR2: SNHLY and FYNNEI. CDR3 size: 15 residues. Between the trimmed V and J ends, which lost 7 bases and 0 bases, there was a span of 15 bases. CDR3 sequence (DNA): TGTGCCAGCAAGGCGGGGGGCGGCATGAACACTGAAGCTTTCTTT. Its protein is CASKAGGGMNTEAFF.

In this sample, this clone turned up a few times. V usage is TRBV11-3 and J usage is TRBJ2-7; D remains unclear. Trimming removed 0 bases at V and 6 bases at J, with 12 bases between. The CDR3 sequence is 14 residues long. Germline V gives CDR1 SGHNT, CDR2 YENEEA. CDR3 nucleotides: TGTGCCAGCAGCTTAGAAACCCTTTCTACCGAGCAGTACTTC. This codes for CASSLETLSTEQYF.

The chain couples TRBV25-1 to TRBJ2-3, with D possibly being TRBD2 (6 bases). Germline CDR1 reads MGHDK; CDR2 reads SYGVNS. CDR3 length: 15 residues. The V end lost 1 base, the J end lost 3 bases, and 11 bases lay between the germline ends. DNA for the CDR3: TGTGCCAGCAGTGAATCCGGGAGATTAACAGATACGCAGTATTTT. Translation gives CASSESGRLTDTQYF.

In this sample, this clone turned up once. The rearrangement links TRBV4-3 to TRBJ2-2; 8 nucleotides agree with TRBD2. After removal of 8 bases from V and 6 bases from J, the junction contained 8 bases not matched to a gene. The CDR3 runs 14 residues. Germline-derived CDR1 and CDR2 are LGHNA and YSLEER. As DNA, the CDR3 is TGCGCCAGCCACAGCGGGGGCAGGGCCGGGGAGCTGTTTTTT. As protein: CASHSGGRAGELFF.

The chain combines TRBV29-1 with TRBJ1-1; TRBD1 is a possible D gene (6 bases). Germline CDR1 is SQVTM and CDR2 is ANQGSEA. Trimming pared 6 bases from V and 1 base from J, leaving 12 bases between. CDR3 size: 13 residues. The CDR3: CSVHRDRNTEAFF. In nucleotides, the CDR3 is TGCAGCGTCCACAGGGATCGGAACACTGAAGCTTTCTTT.

This chain links TRBV6-1 with TRBJ2-7; tentative D call: TRBD1 (5 bases). Trimming shortened V by 1 base and J by 0 bases, and 19 bases separated the two germline ends. Per the germline V gene, CDR1 is MNHNS and CDR2 is SASEGT. CDR3 size: 18 residues. CDR3 in amino acids: CASSEVLLLGPYSYEQYF. Here the CDR3 DNA reads TGTGCCAGCAGTGAAGTCCTGTTGTTGGGGCCTTACTCCTACGAGCAGTACTTC.

J is TRBJ1-3 and V is TRBV28, with D possibly matching TRBD1 (6 bases). The germline V gene has CDR1 MDHEN and CDR2 SYDVKM. V was shortened by 7 bases and J by 0 bases, with 16 bases between the two germline ends. This CDR3 region has 16 residues. The CDR3 protein is CASIQLPGVSGNTIYF. In DNA, the CDR3 is TGTGCCAGCATTCAACTACCAGGGGTCTCTGGAAACACCATATATTTT.

The V call is TRBV19, the J call TRBJ2-1, with D unclear. The CDR3 length is 14 residues. Trimming shortened V by 5 bases and J by 1 base, and 9 bases separated the two germline ends. Per the germline V gene, CDR1 is LNHDA and CDR2 is SQIVND (reference sequence). The CDR3 sequence is CASSPIASYNEQFF. In DNA form, the CDR3 reads TGTGCCAGTAGTCCTATTGCTTCCTACAATGAGCAGTTCTTC.